A selection of T cell receptor beta chains follows, all from one sample in a study of cytomegalovirus exposure and HLA in healthy donors. Some clones are missing from TCRdb's copy, which holds only in-frame ones; the method was immunoSEQ multiplex PCR. The sample holds about 59,000 clones, 75% to 90% seen once. Sample: PBMCs. These receptors were taken from a woman aged 40 to 50 in good health and CMV-seronegative. CDR3s include the opening cysteine and the closing phenylalanine or tryptophan. A D gene is named only where the DNA matches it firmly. Clone size is stated in some rows and not others, as once, few, many or a class when expanded.

>TRBV9|.|.|TRBJ2-1
TGTGCCAGCAGCGTAGATGAGGGGGATGGTTTGAACAATGAGCAGTTCTTC
CASSVDEGDGLNNEQFF
>TRBV7-6|.|TRBD2|TRBJ2-1
TGTGCCAGCAGCCTTCTAGCGGACTCACCGAATGAGCAGTTCTTC
CASSLLADSPNEQFF
>TRBV9|.|TRBD2|TRBJ2-7
TGTGCCAGCAGCGTCACCGGGACTAGTGGTGACGAGCAGTACTTC
CASSVTGTSGDEQYF
>TRBV4-2|.|.|TRBJ1-2
TGTGCCAGCAGCCTCGAGGAAGTTGGGTATGGCTACACCTTC
CASSLEEVGYGYTF
>TRBV5-4|.|.|TRBJ2-2
TGTGCCAGCAGCTTGGTCGGTAACGGTTACACCGGGGAGCTGTTTTTT
CASSLVGNGYTGELFF
>TRBV7-2|.|TRBD2|TRBJ2-1
TGTGCCAGCAGCTTAGACAGCGGGAGGTACCTACCGCAGTTCTTC
CASSLDSGRYLPQFF
>TRBV28|.|.|TRBJ1-4
TGTGCCAGCAGTTTTCTGGTGCGCACTAATGAAAAACTGTTTTTT
CASSFLVRTNEKLFF
>TRBV7-2|.|TRBD2|TRBJ2-1
TGTGCCAGCAGCCAAAGCGGGAGGGTCCTCAATGAGCAGTTCTTC
CASSQSGRVLNEQFF
>TRBV10-3|.|TRBD2|TRBJ2-3
TGTGCCATCAGTGACCTGACTAGCGTCAGCACAGATACGCAGTATTTT
CAISDLTSVSTDTQYF
>TRBV15|once|TRBD2|TRBJ2-7
TGTGCCACCAGCAGAGAAAGCGGGAGGACCGAGCAGTACTTC
CATSRESGRTEQYF
>TRBV5-4|.|.|TRBJ1-1
TGTGCCAGCAGCTTCGACAGAAACACTGAAGCTTTCTTT
CASSFDRNTEAFF
>TRBV7-4|.|TRBD2|TRBJ2-2
TGTGCCAGCAGCTTCGGACTAGCGGGCCCTACCCACACCGGGGAGCTGTTTTTT
CASSFGLAGPTHTGELFF
>TRBV9|.|.|TRBJ2-7
TGTGCCAGCAGCGTAGGTAAAAAAACCTACGAGCAGTACTTC
CASSVGKKTYEQYF
>TRBV5-5|.|TRBD1|TRBJ1-4
TGTGCCAGCAGCTTGACAGGGGGAGAAAAACTGTTTTTT
CASSLTGGEKLFF
>TRBV6-6|.|.|TRBJ2-3
TGTGCCAGCAGGACCGACCGGGAGCCCACAGATACGCAGTATTTT
CASRTDREPTDTQYF
>TRBV11-2|.|.|TRBJ2-2
TGTGCCAGCAGCTTGAGCACCGGGGAGCTGTTTTTT
CASSLSTGELFF
>TRBV19|.|TRBD1|TRBJ1-5
TGTGCCAGTAGTACTGACAGGGGGAATCAGCCCCAGCATTTT
CASSTDRGNQPQHF
>TRBV4-1|.|.|TRBJ2-1
TGCGCCAGCAGCCAAGCGACTGGCGGAAACAATGAGCAGTTCTTC
CASSQATGGNNEQFF
>TRBV7-7|few|TRBD1|TRBJ2-1
TGTGCTAGCAGCTTGGGGACAGACAACAATGAGCAGTTCTTC
CASSLGTDNNEQFF
>TRBV28|.|TRBD2|TRBJ2-1
TGTGCCAGCAGCCCGTTCCATGGACTAGCGCGGTACAATGAGCAGTTCTTC
CASSPFHGLARYNEQFF
>TRBV4-1|.|.|TRBJ1-1
TGCGCCAGCAGCCAACGCAGGTCCACTGAAGCTTTCTTT
CASSQRRSTEAFF
>TRBV2|.|.|TRBJ1-1
TGTGCCAGCAGCCCCCAGGTCCTGAACACTGAAGCTTTCTTT
CASSPQVLNTEAFF
>TRBV5-6|.|TRBD2|TRBJ2-1
TGTGCCAGCAGCTTTTCGGGAGGGGATGAGCAGTTCTTC
CASSFSGGDEQFF
>TRBV28|.|TRBD2|TRBJ2-7
TGTGCCGTCAACCAGAGGGACTACGGCTACGAGCAGTACTTC
CAVNQRDYGYEQYF
>TRBV7-6|.|TRBD2|TRBJ2-3
TGTGCCAGCAGCCCCAGGACTAGCGTTCTCACAGATACGCAGTATTTT
CASSPRTSVLTDTQYF
>TRBV10-3|.|TRBD2|TRBJ2-1
TGTGCCATCAGTGGTGGACTAGCGGTCTCCTACAATGAGCAGTTCTTC
CAISGGLAVSYNEQFF
>TRBV9|.|TRBD2|TRBJ2-7
TGTGCCAGCAGCGTAGCGGCTAGCGGGAGCGACGAGCAGTACTTC
CASSVAASGSDEQYF
>TRBV7-8|once|.|TRBJ2-3
TGTGCCAGCAGCTTAGCGGGGCTGAACACAGATACGCAGTATTTT
CASSLAGLNTDTQYF
>TRBV7-9|.|.|TRBJ1-1
TGTGCCAGCAGCCCACGAAACAGTATCTTATTGAACACTGAAGCTTTCTTT
CASSPRNSILLNTEAFF
>TRBV28|.|TRBD1|TRBJ1-5
TGTGCCAGCAGGCGGACAGGGTTTAGCAATCAGCCCCAGCATTTT
CASRRTGFSNQPQHF
>TRBV28|.|.|TRBJ2-1
TGTGCCAGCAGTTTTTTTCCTTCCTTCACAGGGAGCTCCTACAATGAGCAGTTCTTC
CASSFFPSFTGSSYNEQFF